This is a list of T cell receptor beta chains from one sample in a study of cytomegalovirus exposure and HLA in healthy donors. Sequencing used immunoSEQ multiplex PCR; TCRdb keeps in-frame clones, though not all of them. The sample has about 160,000 clones, around 80% seen once; the top ten hold 2.4%. Input material: PBMCs. The origin of the receptors is a male donor in good health and CMV-seronegative. The CDR3 runs from the conserved cysteine through the conserved F or W. D genes are given only for firm matches. Only part of the rows carry a size: once, few, many, or a class if the clone is expanded.

d_gene	v_gene	j_gene	abundance	CDR3aa	CDR3nt
-	TRBV9	TRBJ2-7	-	CASSVGGGPYGQYF	TGTGCCAGCAGCGTAGGGGGAGGCCCCTACGGGCAGTACTTC
TRBD1	TRBV28	TRBJ2-5	-	CASSPGTVQETQYF	TGTGCCAGCAGTCCTGGGACAGTCCAAGAGACCCAGTACTTC
-	TRBV5-4	TRBJ2-7	-	CASSLRRGAYEQYF	TGTGCCAGCAGCTTGCGGAGGGGTGCCTACGAGCAGTACTTC
TRBD1	TRBV4-3	TRBJ2-7	-	CAEADRPDEQYF	TGCGCCGAGGCGGACAGGCCGGACGAGCAGTACTTC
-	TRBV11-2	TRBJ2-5	-	CASSLDRSGETQYF	TGTGCCAGCAGTTTAGACCGGTCTGGAGAGACCCAGTACTTC
TRBD1	TRBV7-2	TRBJ2-5	-	CASSPYPYRGEETQYF	TGTGCCAGCAGCCCCTACCCTTACAGGGGGGAAGAGACCCAGTACTTC
-	TRBV27	TRBJ2-1	-	CASGRDFGEQFF	TGTGCCAGCGGCCGGGACTTCGGTGAGCAGTTCTTC
-	TRBV19	TRBJ2-5	-	CASSNVQGQETQYF	TGTGCCAGTAGTAACGTCCAGGGGCAAGAGACCCAGTACTTC
TRBD2	TRBV5-4	TRBJ2-1	-	CASSLAGGPYEQFF	TGTGCCAGCAGTTTAGCGGGGGGGCCCTATGAGCAGTTCTTC
TRBD1	TRBV29-1	TRBJ2-7	-	CSVVGQGSNEQYF	TGCAGCGTAGTCGGACAGGGGTCCAACGAGCAGTACTTC
TRBD1	TRBV6-6	TRBJ1-1	-	CASSYGTGGPKSEAFF	TGTGCCAGCAGTTACGGGACAGGAGGGCCAAAGTCTGAAGCTTTCTTT
TRBD1	TRBV27	TRBJ1-6	-	CASSWDRGDSPLHF	TGTGCCAGCAGTTGGGACAGAGGGGATTCACCCCTCCACTTT
-	TRBV5-1	TRBJ1-5	-	CASSLEGVDRHF	TGCGCCAGCAGCTTGGAGGGGGTTGACCGGCATTTT
-	TRBV5-8	TRBJ2-7	-	CASSHRAYEQYF	TGTGCCAGCAGCCACCGCGCCTACGAGCAGTACTTC
TRBD2	TRBV6-4	TRBJ2-3	-	CASSEGGRSTDTQYF	TGTGCCAGCAGTGAGGGCGGGAGGAGCACAGATACGCAGTATTTT
TRBD2	TRBV29-1	TRBJ2-3	-	CSVTHPRTSGGGDTQYF	TGCAGCGTGACACATCCTCGTACTAGCGGGGGTGGAGATACGCAGTATTTT
TRBD1	TRBV6-6	TRBJ2-1	-	CASRPYPGQVSDEQFF	TGTGCCAGCAGACCCTACCCGGGACAGGTCAGTGATGAGCAGTTCTTC
TRBD2	TRBV4-2	TRBJ2-2	-	CASSQQSGGDTGELFF	TGTGCCAGCAGCCAACAAAGCGGGGGAGACACCGGGGAGCTGTTTTTT
-	TRBV27	TRBJ1-5	-	CASSLVAGRRNQPQHF	TGTGCCAGCAGTTTAGTGGCAGGGCGGCGCAATCAGCCCCAGCATTTT
TRBD2	TRBV30	TRBJ2-1	-	CAWSPGLGINEQFF	TGTGCCTGGTCGCCGGGACTAGGTATCAATGAGCAGTTCTTC
-	TRBV7-9	TRBJ2-7	-	CASSPVSYEQYF	TGTGCCAGCAGCCCCGTCTCCTACGAGCAGTACTTC
-	TRBV6-1	TRBJ2-7	-	CASSSKAGSSYEQYF	TGTGCCAGCAGTTCAAAGGCGGGGAGCTCCTACGAGCAGTACTTC
TRBD1	TRBV6-5	TRBJ2-7	-	CASTREDRGYEQYF	TGTGCCAGCACCCGAGAGGACAGGGGGTACGAGCAGTACTTC
TRBD1	TRBV19	TRBJ1-5	-	CASSPGGANQPQHF	TGTGCCAGTAGCCCAGGGGGCGCCAATCAGCCCCAGCATTTT
TRBD2	TRBV2	TRBJ2-3	-	CASRPGTSGYTQYF	TGTGCCAGCAGGCCCGGGACTAGCGGATATACGCAGTATTTT
TRBD1	TRBV5-1	TRBJ2-5	once	CASSLDTLQGGETQYF	TGCGCCAGCAGCTTGGATACCTTACAGGGGGGAGAGACCCAGTACTTC
TRBD2	TRBV5-4	TRBJ2-2	few	CASSSSGRPTGELFF	TGTGCCAGCAGCTCTAGCGGGAGACCCACCGGGGAGCTGTTTTTT
-	TRBV20-1	TRBJ2-7	-	CSASRGREQYF	TGCAGTGCTAGCAGGGGACGCGAGCAGTACTTC
TRBD1	TRBV5-4	TRBJ1-6	-	CASSLGTGGAGNSPLHF	TGTGCCAGCAGCTTAGGGACAGGGGGCGCAGGGAATTCACCCCTCCACTTT
TRBD2	TRBV4-1	TRBJ2-3	-	CASKQRAGTSFTDTQYF	TGCGCCAGCAAACAAAGGGCCGGGACTAGCTTCACAGATACGCAGTATTTT
TRBD2	TRBV4-3	TRBJ2-3	few	CASSLAGGPTDTQYF	TGCGCCAGCAGCCTAGCGGGGGGACCCACAGATACGCAGTATTTT
-	TRBV5-5	TRBJ1-1	-	CASSFSTRENTEAFF	TGTGCCAGCAGCTTCAGTACTCGGGAGAACACTGAAGCTTTCTTT
-	TRBV4-3	TRBJ1-2	few	CASSQGAGDYYGYPF	TGCGCCAGCAGCCAAGGGGCAGGCGACTACTATGGCTACCCCTTC
TRBD1	TRBV6-5	TRBJ1-1	few	CASTPDRGRTEAFF	TGTGCCAGCACCCCTGACAGGGGGCGAACTGAAGCTTTCTTT
-	TRBV7-3	TRBJ2-1	-	CASSPPGGRSYNEQFF	TGTGCCAGCAGCCCGCCCGGGGGGCGCTCCTACAATGAGCAGTTCTTC
-	TRBV7-9	TRBJ2-7	-	CASARGGEQYF	TGTGCCAGCGCTCGAGGGGGCGAGCAGTACTTC
-	TRBV7-3	TRBJ2-3	few	CASSLIGADTQYF	TGTGCCAGCAGCTTAATCGGGGCAGATACGCAGTATTTT
TRBD1	TRBV29-1	TRBJ1-2	-	CSVAEDREYGYTF	TGCAGCGTCGCTGAGGACAGGGAGTATGGCTACACCTTC
-	TRBV27	TRBJ1-1	-	CASSLLPFSNEAFF	TGTGCCAGCAGTTTACTTCCATTCAGTAACGAAGCTTTCTTT
TRBD2	TRBV5-1	TRBJ2-1	medium-sized	CASSSSGGYNEQFF	TGCGCCAGCAGCTCTAGCGGGGGATACAATGAGCAGTTCTTC
TRBD2	TRBV9	TRBJ2-1	-	CASSVGSGGPVEQFF	TGTGCCAGCAGCGTAGGATCGGGAGGGCCGGTTGAGCAGTTCTTC
TRBD1	TRBV9	TRBJ2-7	once	CASSRTGGEDEQYF	TGTGCCAGCAGCAGGACAGGGGGTGAGGACGAGCAGTACTTC
TRBD1	TRBV5-5	TRBJ2-3	-	CASSPQGANTDTQYF	TGTGCCAGCAGCCCGCAGGGGGCCAACACAGATACGCAGTATTTT
-	TRBV27	TRBJ1-5	-	CASSSRTFSNQPQHF	TGTGCCAGCAGTTCCCGGACTTTTAGCAATCAGCCCCAGCATTTT
TRBD2	TRBV5-1	TRBJ2-1	-	CASSSISSAGGRSEQFF	TGCGCCAGCAGCTCAATCTCTAGCGCGGGAGGTCGGTCGGAGCAGTTCTTC
-	TRBV5-6	TRBJ1-2	-	CASSFGAGRDYGYTF	TGTGCCAGCAGCTTCGGCGCGGGACGAGACTATGGCTACACCTTC
TRBD2	TRBV5-1	TRBJ2-5	-	CASSLAGLAGEETQYF	TGCGCCAGCAGCTTGGCCGGACTAGCGGGAGAGGAGACCCAGTACTTC
TRBD2	TRBV28	TRBJ2-3	-	CASSLTGLAGGTSTDTQYF	TGTGCCAGCAGTTTGACGGGTCTAGCGGGAGGAACAAGCACAGATACGCAGTATTTT
TRBD2	TRBV5-8	TRBJ2-1	-	CASSELAGEQFF	TGTGCCAGCAGCGAACTAGCGGGGGAGCAGTTCTTC
-	TRBV27	TRBJ2-1	few	CASSFRVVDAIEQFF	TGTGCCAGCAGTTTCCGCGTTGTCGATGCCATTGAGCAGTTCTTC
-	TRBV5-4	TRBJ2-7	-	CASSPYTGSHEQYF	TGTGCCAGCAGCCCCTATACAGGGAGTCACGAGCAGTACTTC